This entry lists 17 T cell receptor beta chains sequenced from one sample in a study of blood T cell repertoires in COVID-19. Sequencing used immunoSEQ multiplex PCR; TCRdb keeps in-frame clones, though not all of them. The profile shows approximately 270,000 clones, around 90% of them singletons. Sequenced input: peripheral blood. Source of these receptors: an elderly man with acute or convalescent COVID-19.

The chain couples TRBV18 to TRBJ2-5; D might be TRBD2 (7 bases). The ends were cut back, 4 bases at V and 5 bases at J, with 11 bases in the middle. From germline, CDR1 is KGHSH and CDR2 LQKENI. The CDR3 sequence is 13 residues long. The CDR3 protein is CASSLRGGETQYF. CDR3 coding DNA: TGTGCCAGCTCACTCAGGGGAGGGGAGACCCAGTACTTC.

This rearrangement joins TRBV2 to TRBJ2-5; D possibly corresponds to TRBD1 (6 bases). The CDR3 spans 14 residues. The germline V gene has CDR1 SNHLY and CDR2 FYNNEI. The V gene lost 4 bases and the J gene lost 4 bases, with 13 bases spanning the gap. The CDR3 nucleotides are TGTGCCAGCAGTGCCCAAAGAGGGGGAGAGACCCAGTACTTC. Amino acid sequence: CASSAQRGGETQYF.

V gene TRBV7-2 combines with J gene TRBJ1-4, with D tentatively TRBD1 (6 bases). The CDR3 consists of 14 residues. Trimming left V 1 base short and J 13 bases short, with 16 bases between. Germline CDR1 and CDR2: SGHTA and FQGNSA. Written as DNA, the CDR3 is TGTGCCAGCAGCTTAGAGGTCCCAGGGGCAGGACTGTTTTTT. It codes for CASSLEVPGAGLFF.

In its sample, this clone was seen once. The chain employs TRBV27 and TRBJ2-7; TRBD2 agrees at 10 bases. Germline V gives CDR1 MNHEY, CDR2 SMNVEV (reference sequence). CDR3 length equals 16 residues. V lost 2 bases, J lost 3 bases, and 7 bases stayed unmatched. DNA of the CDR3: TGTGCCAGCAGTTTAGGGAGGACTAGCGGTTTCTACGAGCAGTACTTC. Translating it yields CASSLGRTSGFYEQYF.

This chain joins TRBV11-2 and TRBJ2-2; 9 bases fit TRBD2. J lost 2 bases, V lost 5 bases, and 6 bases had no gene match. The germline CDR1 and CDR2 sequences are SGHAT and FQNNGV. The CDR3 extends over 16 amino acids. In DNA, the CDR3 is TGTGCCAGCAGCCCACCGGGACTAGCTAACACCGGGGAGCTGTTTTTT. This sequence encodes CASSPPGLANTGELFF. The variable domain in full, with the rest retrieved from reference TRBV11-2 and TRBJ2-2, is EAGVAQSPRYKIIEKRQSVAFWCNPISGHATLYWYQQILGQGPKLLIQFQNNGVVDDSQLPKDRFSAERLKGVDSTLKIQPAKLEDSAVYLCASSPPGLANTGELFFGEGSRLTVL.

The DNA of the CDR3 is TGTGCCAGCAGCATAGAGAGGACAGGCTCTAACTATGGCTACACCTTC. Translation gives CASSIERTGSNYGYTF. The chain recombines TRBV5-6 with TRBJ1-2; 7 nucleotides agree with TRBD1. V lost 4 bases, J lost 0 bases, and 9 bases stayed unmatched. The CDR3 covers 16 residues. Per the germline V gene, CDR1 is SGHDT and CDR2 is YYEEEE.

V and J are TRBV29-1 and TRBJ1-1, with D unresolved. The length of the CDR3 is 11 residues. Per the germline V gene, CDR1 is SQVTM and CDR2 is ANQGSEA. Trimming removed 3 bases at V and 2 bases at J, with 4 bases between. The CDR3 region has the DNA TGCAGCGTTGACAGTAACACTGAAGCTTTCTTT. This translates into CSVDSNTEAFF.

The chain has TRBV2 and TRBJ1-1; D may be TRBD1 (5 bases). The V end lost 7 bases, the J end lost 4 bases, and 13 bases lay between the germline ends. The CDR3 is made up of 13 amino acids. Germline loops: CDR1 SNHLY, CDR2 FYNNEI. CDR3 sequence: CASNLQVATEAFF. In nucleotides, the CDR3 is TGTGCCAGCAACCTACAGGTCGCCACTGAAGCTTTCTTT.

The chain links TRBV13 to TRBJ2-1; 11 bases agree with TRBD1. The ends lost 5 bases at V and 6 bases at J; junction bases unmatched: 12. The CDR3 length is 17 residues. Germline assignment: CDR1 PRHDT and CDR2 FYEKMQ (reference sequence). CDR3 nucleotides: TGTGCCAGCAGCCCACGTTGGGACAGGGGGATTAGCAATGAGCAGTTCTTC. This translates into CASSPRWDRGISNEQFF.

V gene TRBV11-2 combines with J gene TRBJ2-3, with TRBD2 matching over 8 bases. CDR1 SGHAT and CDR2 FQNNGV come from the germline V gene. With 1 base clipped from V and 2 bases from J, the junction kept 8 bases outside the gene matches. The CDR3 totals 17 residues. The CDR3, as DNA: TGTGCCAGCAGCTTAGGGAGACTAGCGAGAGACACAGATACGCAGTATTTT. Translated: CASSLGRLARDTDTQYF. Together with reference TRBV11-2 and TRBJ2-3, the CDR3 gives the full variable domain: EAGVAQSPRYKIIEKRQSVAFWCNPISGHATLYWYQQILGQGPKLLIQFQNNGVVDDSQLPKDRFSAERLKGVDSTLKIQPAKLEDSAVYLCASSLGRLARDTDTQYFGPGTRLTVL.

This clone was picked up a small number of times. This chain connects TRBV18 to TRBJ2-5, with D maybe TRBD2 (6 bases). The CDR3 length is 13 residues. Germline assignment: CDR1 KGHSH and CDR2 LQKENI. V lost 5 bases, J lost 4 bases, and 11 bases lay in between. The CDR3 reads CASSGLTGETQYF. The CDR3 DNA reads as TGTGCCAGCTCAGGACTAACGGGAGAGACCCAGTACTTC.

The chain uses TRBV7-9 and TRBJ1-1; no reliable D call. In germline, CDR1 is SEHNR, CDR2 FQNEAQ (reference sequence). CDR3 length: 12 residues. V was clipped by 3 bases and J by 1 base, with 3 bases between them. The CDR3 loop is CASSFGNTEAFF. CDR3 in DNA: TGTGCCAGCAGCTTCGGGAACACTGAAGCTTTCTTT. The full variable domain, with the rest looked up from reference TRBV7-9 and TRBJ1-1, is DTGVSQNPRHKITKRGQNVTFRCDPISEHNRLYWYRQTLGQGPEFLTYFQNEAQLEKSRLLSDRFSAERPKGSFSTLEIQRTEQGDSAMYLCASSFGNTEAFFGQGTRLTVV.

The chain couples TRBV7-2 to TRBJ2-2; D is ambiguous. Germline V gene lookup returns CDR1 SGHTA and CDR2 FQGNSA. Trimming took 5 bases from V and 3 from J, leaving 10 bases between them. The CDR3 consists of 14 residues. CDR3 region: CASSLRLDTGELFF. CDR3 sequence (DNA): TGTGCCAGCAGCCTCCGACTGGACACCGGGGAGCTGTTTTTT.

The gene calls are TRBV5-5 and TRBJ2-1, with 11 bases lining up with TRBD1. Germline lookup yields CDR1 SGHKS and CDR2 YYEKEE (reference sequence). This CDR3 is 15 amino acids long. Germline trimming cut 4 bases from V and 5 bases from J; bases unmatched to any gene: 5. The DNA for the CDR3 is TGTGCCAGCAGCGGGACAGGGGGGCCCAACAATGAGCAGTTCTTC. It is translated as CASSGTGGPNNEQFF.

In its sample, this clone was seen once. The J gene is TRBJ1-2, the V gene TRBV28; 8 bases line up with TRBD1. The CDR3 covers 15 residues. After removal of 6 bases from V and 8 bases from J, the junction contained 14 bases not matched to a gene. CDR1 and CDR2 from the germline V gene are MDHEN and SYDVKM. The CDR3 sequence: CASRKSGGPRWGYTF. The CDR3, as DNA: TGTGCCAGCAGGAAATCAGGGGGCCCACGGTGGGGCTACACCTTC.

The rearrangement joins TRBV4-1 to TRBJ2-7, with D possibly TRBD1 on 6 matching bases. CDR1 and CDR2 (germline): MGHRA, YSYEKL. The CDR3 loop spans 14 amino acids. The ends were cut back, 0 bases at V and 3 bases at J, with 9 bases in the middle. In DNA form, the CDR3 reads TGCGCCAGCAGCCAAGACAGGGGCTACTACGAGCAGTACTTC. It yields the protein CASSQDRGYYEQYF.

CDR3 nucleotides: TGCGCCAGCAGCTTGGCCGGGACAGCAAACTATGGCTACACCTTC. Translation: CASSLAGTANYGYTF. V usage is TRBV5-1 and J usage is TRBJ1-2, with 7 nucleotides matching TRBD1. J lost 2 bases, V lost 0 bases, and 4 bases had no gene match. The length of the CDR3 is 15 residues. In germline, CDR1 is SGHRS, CDR2 YFSETQ. Full variable domain (missing parts from reference TRBV5-1 and TRBJ1-2): KAGVTQTPRYLIKTRGQQVTLSCSPISGHRSVSWYQQTPGQGLQFLFEYFSETQRNKGNFPGRFSGRQFSNSRSEMNVSTLELGDSALYLCASSLAGTANYGYTFGSGTRLTVV.